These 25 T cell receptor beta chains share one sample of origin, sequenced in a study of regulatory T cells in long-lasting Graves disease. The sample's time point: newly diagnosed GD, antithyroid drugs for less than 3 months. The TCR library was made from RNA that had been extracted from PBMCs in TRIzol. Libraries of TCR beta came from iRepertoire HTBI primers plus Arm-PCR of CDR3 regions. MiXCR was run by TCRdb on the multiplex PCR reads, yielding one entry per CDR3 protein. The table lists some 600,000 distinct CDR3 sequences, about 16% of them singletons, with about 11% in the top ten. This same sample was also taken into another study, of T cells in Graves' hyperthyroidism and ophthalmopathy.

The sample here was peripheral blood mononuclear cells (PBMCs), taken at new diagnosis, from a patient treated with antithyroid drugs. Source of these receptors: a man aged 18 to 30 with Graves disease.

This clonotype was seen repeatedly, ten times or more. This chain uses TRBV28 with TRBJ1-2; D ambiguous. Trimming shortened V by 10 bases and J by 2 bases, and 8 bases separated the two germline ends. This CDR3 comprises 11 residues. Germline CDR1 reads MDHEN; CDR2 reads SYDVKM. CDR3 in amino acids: CATAQNYGYTF. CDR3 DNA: TGTGCCACCGCTCAAAACTATGGCTACACCTTC.

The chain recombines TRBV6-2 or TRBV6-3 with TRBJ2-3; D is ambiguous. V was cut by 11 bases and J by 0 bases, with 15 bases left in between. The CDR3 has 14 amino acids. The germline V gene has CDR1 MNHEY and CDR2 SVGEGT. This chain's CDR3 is CAPGIRLSTDTQYF. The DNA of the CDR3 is TGTGCCCCGGGCATTCGCCTAAGCACAGATACGCAGTATTTT.

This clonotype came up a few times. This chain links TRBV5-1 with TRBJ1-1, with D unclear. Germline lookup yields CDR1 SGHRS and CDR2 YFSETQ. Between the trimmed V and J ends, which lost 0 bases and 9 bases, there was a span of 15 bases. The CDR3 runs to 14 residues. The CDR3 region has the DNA TGCGCCAGCAGCTTGGGGGCTGCAGGAGAACAAGCTTTCTTT. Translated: CASSLGAAGEQAFF.

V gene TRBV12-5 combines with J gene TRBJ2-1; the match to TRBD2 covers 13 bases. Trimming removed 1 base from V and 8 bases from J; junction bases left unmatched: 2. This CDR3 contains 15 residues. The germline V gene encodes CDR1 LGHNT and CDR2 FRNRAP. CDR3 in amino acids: CASGLGLAGGDEQFF. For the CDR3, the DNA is TGTGCTAGTGGTTTGGGACTAGCGGGAGGTGATGAGCAGTTCTTC.

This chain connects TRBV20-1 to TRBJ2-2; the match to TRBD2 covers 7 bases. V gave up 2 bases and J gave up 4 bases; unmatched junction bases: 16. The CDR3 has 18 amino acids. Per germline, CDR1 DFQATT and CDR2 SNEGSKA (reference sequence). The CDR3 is CSARFSGGRERATGELFF. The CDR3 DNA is TGCAGTGCTAGATTCTCGGGCGGGCGGGAGAGGGCCACCGGGGAGCTGTTTTTT.

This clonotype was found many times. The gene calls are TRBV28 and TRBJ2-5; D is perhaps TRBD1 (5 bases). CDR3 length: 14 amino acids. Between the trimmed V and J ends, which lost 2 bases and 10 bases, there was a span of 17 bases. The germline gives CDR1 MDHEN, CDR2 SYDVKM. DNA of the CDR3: TGTGCCAGCAGTTTAGGCAGGGAAGTACCGGGCCAGTACTTC. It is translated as CASSLGREVPGQYF.

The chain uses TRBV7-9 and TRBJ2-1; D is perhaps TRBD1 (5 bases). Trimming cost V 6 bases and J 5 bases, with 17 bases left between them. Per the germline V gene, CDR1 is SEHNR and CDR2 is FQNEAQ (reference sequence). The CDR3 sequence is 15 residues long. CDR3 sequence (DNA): TGTGCCAGCAGGGGTGTGACCCACAGGCACAATGAGCAGTTCTTC. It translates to CASRGVTHRHNEQFF.

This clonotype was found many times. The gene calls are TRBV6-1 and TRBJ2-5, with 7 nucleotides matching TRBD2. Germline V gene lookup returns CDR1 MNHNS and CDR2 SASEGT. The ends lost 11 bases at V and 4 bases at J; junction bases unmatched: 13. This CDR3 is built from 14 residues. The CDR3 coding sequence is TGTGCCGGCACTGAACAGGTAGCGGGAGAGACCCAGTACTTC. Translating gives CAGTEQVAGETQYF.

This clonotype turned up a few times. CDR3 region: CASTVSRWGSNQPQHF. The CDR3 DNA is TGTGCCAGCACCGTTTCCAGATGGGGCAGCAATCAGCCCCAGCATTTT. The chain couples TRBV7-2 to TRBJ1-5; D perhaps matches TRBD1 (5 bases). CDR1 is SGHTA and CDR2 is FQGNSA in the germline V gene. V lost 7 bases and J lost 1, with 17 bases in between. This CDR3 comprises 16 residues. Based on the CDR3 plus reference TRBV7-2 and TRBJ1-5, the full variable domain is GAGVSQSPSNKVTEKGKDVELRCDPISGHTALYWYRQSLGQGLEFLIYFQGNSAPDKSGLPSDRFSAERTGGSVSTLTIQRTQQEDSAVYLCASTVSRWGSNQPQHFGDGTRLSIL.

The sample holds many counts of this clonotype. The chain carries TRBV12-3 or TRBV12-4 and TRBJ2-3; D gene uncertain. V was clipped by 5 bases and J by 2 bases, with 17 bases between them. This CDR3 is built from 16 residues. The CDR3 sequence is CASSPSQRRNTDTQYF. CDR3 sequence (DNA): TGTGCCAGCAGTCCCTCCCAACGCAGGAACACAGATACGCAGTATTTT.

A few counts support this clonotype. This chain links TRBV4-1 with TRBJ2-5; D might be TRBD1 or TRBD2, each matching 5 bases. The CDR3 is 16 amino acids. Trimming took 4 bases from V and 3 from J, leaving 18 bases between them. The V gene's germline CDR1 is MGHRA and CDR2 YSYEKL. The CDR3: CASSPHPGRAKETQYF. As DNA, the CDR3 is TGCGCCAGCAGCCCCCACCCGGGACGAGCAAAAGAGACCCAGTACTTC.

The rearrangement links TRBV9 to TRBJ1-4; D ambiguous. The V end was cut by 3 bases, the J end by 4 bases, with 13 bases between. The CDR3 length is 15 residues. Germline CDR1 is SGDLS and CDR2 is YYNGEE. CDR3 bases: TGTGCCAGCAGCGGAGGGTTTGCCCTTAATGAAAAACTGTTTTTT. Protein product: CASSGGFALNEKLFF.

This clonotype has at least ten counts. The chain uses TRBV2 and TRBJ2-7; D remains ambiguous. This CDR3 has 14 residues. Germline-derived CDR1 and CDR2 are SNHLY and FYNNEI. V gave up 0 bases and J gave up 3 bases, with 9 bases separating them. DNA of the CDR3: TGTGCCAGCAGTGAAGCTCTCGGCAGCTACGAGCAGTACTTC. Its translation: CASSEALGSYEQYF.

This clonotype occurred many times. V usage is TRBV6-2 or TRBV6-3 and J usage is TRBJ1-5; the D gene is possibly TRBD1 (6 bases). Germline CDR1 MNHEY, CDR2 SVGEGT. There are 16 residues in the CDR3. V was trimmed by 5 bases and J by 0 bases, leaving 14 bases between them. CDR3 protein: CASSADRTYSNQPQHF. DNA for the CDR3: TGTGCCAGCAGTGCCGACAGGACCTATAGCAATCAGCCCCAGCATTTT.

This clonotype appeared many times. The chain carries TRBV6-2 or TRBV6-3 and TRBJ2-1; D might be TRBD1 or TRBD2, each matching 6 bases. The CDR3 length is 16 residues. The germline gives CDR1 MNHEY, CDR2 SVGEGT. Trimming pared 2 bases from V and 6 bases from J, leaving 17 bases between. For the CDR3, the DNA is TGTGCCAGCAGTTACACTTCCAGGGGTAGCGGCAATGAGCAGTTCTTC. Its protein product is CASSYTSRGSGNEQFF.

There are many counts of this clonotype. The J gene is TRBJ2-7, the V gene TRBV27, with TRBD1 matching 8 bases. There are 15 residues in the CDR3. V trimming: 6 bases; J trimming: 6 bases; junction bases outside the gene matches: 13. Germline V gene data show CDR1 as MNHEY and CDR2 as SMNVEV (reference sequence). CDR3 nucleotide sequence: TGTGCCAGCAGGAGGGTCGGACAGGGAAGATTCGAGCAGTACTTC. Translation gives CASRRVGQGRFEQYF.

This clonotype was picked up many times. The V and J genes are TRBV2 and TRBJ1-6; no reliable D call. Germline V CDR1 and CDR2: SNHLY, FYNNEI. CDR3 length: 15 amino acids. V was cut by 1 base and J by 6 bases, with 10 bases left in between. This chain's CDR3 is CASSEGPSLNSPLHF. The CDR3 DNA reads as TGTGCCAGCAGTGAAGGCCCATCTCTTAATTCACCCCTCCACTTT.

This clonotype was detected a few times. CDR3 sequence: CASSLGRASGWEPYEQYF. The DNA of the CDR3 is TGCGCCAGCAGCTTGGGGAGGGCTAGCGGGTGGGAACCCTACGAGCAGTACTTC. The gene calls are TRBV5-1 and TRBJ2-7; 8 bases line up with TRBD2. Per germline, CDR1 SGHRS and CDR2 YFSETQ. This CDR3 comprises 18 residues. The V gene end was trimmed by 0 bases and the J gene end by 2 bases; junction bases not matched to a gene: 13.

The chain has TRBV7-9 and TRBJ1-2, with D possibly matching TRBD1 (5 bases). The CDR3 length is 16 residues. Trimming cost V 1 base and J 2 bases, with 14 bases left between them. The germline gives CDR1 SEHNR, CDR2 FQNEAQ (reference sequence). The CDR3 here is CASSLVLDSANYGYTF. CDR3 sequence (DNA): TGTGCCAGCAGCTTAGTCCTTGACAGTGCCAACTATGGCTACACCTTC. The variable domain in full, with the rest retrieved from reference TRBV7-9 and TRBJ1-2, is DTGVSQNPRHKITKRGQNVTFRCDPISEHNRLYWYRQTLGQGPEFLTYFQNEAQLEKSRLLSDRFSAERPKGSFSTLEIQRTEQGDSAMYLCASSLVLDSANYGYTFGSGTRLTVV.

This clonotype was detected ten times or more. CDR3: CASSLASGGELFF. In DNA form, the CDR3 reads TGTGCCAGCAGTTTGGCGTCCGGCGGGGAGCTGTTTTTT. This sequence joins TRBV12-3 or TRBV12-4 and TRBJ2-2; D is ambiguous. This CDR3 has 13 residues. The V end was cut by 3 bases, the J end by 7 bases, with 9 bases between.

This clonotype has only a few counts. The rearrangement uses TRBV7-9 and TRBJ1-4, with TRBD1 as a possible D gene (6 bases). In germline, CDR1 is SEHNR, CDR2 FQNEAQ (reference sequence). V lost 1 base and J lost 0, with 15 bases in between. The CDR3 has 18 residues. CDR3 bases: TGTGCCAGCAGCTTAGGTCGGACAGCCCATGCAACTAATGAAAAACTGTTTTTT. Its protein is CASSLGRTAHATNEKLFF.

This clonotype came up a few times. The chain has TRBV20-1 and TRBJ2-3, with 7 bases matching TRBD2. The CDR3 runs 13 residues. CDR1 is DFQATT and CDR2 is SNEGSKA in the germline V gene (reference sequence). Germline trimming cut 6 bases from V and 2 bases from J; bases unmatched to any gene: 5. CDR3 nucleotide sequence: TGCAGTGCCGGGGGAGGGATCACAGATACGCAGTATTTT. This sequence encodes CSAGGGITDTQYF.

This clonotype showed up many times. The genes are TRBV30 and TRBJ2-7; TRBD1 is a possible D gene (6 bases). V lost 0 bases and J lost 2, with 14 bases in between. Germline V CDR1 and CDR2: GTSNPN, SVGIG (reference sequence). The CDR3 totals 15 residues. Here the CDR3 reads CAWSVGRGETYEQYF. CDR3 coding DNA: TGTGCCTGGAGTGTAGGCAGGGGCGAGACCTACGAGCAGTACTTC.

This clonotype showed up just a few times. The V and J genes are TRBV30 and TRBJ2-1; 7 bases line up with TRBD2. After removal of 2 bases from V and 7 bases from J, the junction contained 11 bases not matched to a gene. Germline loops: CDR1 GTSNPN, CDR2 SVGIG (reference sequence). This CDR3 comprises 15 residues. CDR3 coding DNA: TGTGCCTGGAGTTATTTGGCGGGAGTTGGAAATGAGCAGTTCTTC. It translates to CAWSYLAGVGNEQFF.

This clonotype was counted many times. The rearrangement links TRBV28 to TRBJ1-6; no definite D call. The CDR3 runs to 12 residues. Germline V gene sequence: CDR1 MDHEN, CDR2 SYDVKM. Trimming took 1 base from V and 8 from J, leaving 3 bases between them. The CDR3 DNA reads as TGTGCCAGCAGTTTATCGGATTCACCCCTCCACTTT. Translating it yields CASSLSDSPLHF.